Listed here are 13 T cell receptor beta chains from one sample, sequenced in a study of molecular identifiers for immune sequencing clone quantification (dated by TCRdb to the late 2010s). The library was built by means of PCR. The sample was run on a NextSeq 500. In-frame beta chains were kept once TCRdb had trimmed the public reads at Q25 with fastp and called clones with MiXCR. Under each unique CDR3 protein, matching rows form one entry showing the most common genes and DNA. This sample is represented by 53,000 or so distinct CDR3 sequences; about a third of them were singletons. The top ten hold 3.5% to 4% of the sample. Sequenced: naive CD8+ T cells from blood, with Jurkat cell RNA spiked in. In the paper's terms, the cell subset or site label means: FACS-sorted CD8+CD4-CCR7+CD45RA+ naive T cells. These receptor sequences come from a human donor in good health. Some libraries in this study had Jurkat cell RNA spiked in.

This clonotype was found many times. The gene calls are TRBV9 and TRBJ2-2; possibly TRBD1 for D (6 bases). The CDR3 is made up of 13 amino acids. Germline-derived CDR1 and CDR2 are SGDLS and YYNGEE. DNA for the CDR3: TGTGCTCTGGGGGCGGAAAACACCGGGGAGCTGTTTTTT. Its protein is CALGAENTGELFF.

The rearrangement uses TRBV7-3 and TRBJ2-1; D may be TRBD2 (6 bases). Germline V gene data show CDR1 as SGHTA and CDR2 as FQGTGA. V was pared by 6 bases and J by 15 bases, with 12 bases between. This CDR3 is 10 amino acids long. CDR3 region: CASRGTGGFF. Here the CDR3 DNA reads TGTGCCAGCAGGGGGACCGGGGGGTTCTTC.

The chain couples TRBV19 to TRBJ2-5; possible D gene TRBD1, 6 bases. The CDR3 is 13 amino acids. Trimming shortened V by 4 bases and J by 4 bases, and 10 bases separated the two germline ends. Looked up from germline, CDR1 is LNHDA and CDR2 is SQIVND (reference sequence). CDR3 loop: CASSTRGAETQYF. The CDR3 region has the DNA TGTGCCAGTAGTACCAGGGGCGCAGAGACCCAGTACTTC.

This clonotype came up a few times. V is TRBV6-2 or TRBV6-3 and J is TRBJ2-3; possibly TRBD1 or TRBD2 for D (5 bases each). V dropped 5 bases and J dropped 5 bases, with 20 bases sitting between them. Looked up from germline, CDR1 is MNHEY and CDR2 is SVGEGT. The CDR3 is made up of 16 amino acids. The CDR3: CASSISGAAVLDTQYF. The CDR3 DNA sequence: TGTGCCAGCAGTATATCCGGGGCCGCCGTGTTAGATACGCAGTATTTT.

The sample holds many counts of this clonotype. The CDR3 spells CASSLLSDTQYF. DNA of the CDR3: TGTGCCAGCAGCCTTCTATCAGATACGCAGTATTTT. V usage is TRBV7-8 and J usage is TRBJ2-3, with D unresolved. Trimming pared 5 bases from V and 4 bases from J, leaving 7 bases between. The CDR3 spans 12 residues. Germline assignment: CDR1 SGHVS and CDR2 FQNEAQ.

V is TRBV6-6 and J is TRBJ1-4; 9 bases line up with TRBD1. Germline V lookup: CDR1 MNHNY, CDR2 SVGAGI (reference sequence). J lost 10 bases, V lost 7 bases, and 10 bases had no gene match. The CDR3 has 14 residues. The CDR3 nucleotides are TGTGCCAGCATCCTTCCGGGACAGGGAGGAAAACTGTTTTTT. This sequence encodes CASILPGQGGKLFF.

This clonotype was found a few times. Written as DNA, the CDR3 is TGTGCCAGTAGTATGGCGCAGTTCACCGGGGAGCTGTTTTTT. Its translation: CASSMAQFTGELFF. The J gene is TRBJ2-2, the V gene TRBV19; D is uncertain. Germline CDR1 and CDR2: LNHDA and SQIVND (reference sequence). CDR3 size: 14 residues. V was trimmed by 3 bases and J by 4 bases, leaving 9 bases between them.

For this clonotype: With a much larger clone just one base away, this may be a read error. The chain joins TRBV6-6 to TRBJ2-5, with 12 bases that match TRBD2. The CDR3 contains 15 residues. Losses at the gene ends were 6 bases for V and 5 bases for J; bases not matched to a gene: 7. Germline loops: CDR1 MNHNY, CDR2 SVGAGI (reference sequence). CDR3 amino acids: CASRYASGRVETQYF. The DNA for the CDR3 is TGTGCCAGCAGGTACGCTAGCGGGAGGGTCGAGACCCAGTACTTC.

The chain links TRBV27 to TRBJ2-2; D tentatively fits TRBD1 or TRBD2 (6 bases each). This CDR3 is 14 amino acids long. Germline V gene sequence: CDR1 MNHEY, CDR2 SMNVEV (reference sequence). V was cut by 3 bases and J by 6 bases, with 11 bases left in between. CDR3 sequence: CASSFNGGPGELFF. CDR3 DNA sequence: TGTGCCAGCAGTTTCAATGGGGGGCCCGGGGAGCTGTTTTTT.

Remarks on this clonotype: A much larger clone is a single base away; this may be a read error. V and J are TRBV28 and TRBJ2-5; the D is unclear. The CDR3 loop spans 11 amino acids. V was clipped by 5 bases and J by 5 bases, with 6 bases between them. Germline V gene lookup returns CDR1 MDHEN and CDR2 SYDVKM. Written as DNA, the CDR3 is TGTGCCAGCAGTGCCCCGGAGACCCAGTACTTC. The encoded protein is CASSAPETQYF.

Comment on this clonotype: Relative to the germline gene, one junction end is altered; a read error may explain this. The rearrangement uses TRBV5-3 and TRBJ2-5; D is possibly TRBD2 (7 bases). TRBV5-3 is marked as an open reading frame, function uncertain. This CDR3 has 14 amino acids. CDR3 DNA sequence: TGTGCCAGCAGCTTGTCCGGGGGGCAGGAGACCCAGTACTTC. As protein: CASSLSGGQETQYF.

This clonotype was seen only a few times. The rearrangement joins TRBV7-2 to TRBJ2-1; perhaps D is TRBD1 or TRBD2 (5 bases each). V dropped 3 bases and J dropped 3 bases, with 21 bases sitting between them. The V gene's germline CDR1 is SGHTA and CDR2 FQGNSA. The CDR3 runs 18 residues. CDR3 sequence: CASSFPLLLRENYNEQFF. The CDR3 DNA reads as TGTGCCAGCAGCTTTCCCCTCCTCCTCAGGGAGAACTACAATGAGCAGTTCTTC. The whole variable domain, filled in from reference TRBV7-2 and TRBJ2-1, reads GAGVSQSPSNKVTEKGKDVELRCDPISGHTALYWYRQSLGQGLEFLIYFQGNSAPDKSGLPSDRFSAERTGGSVSTLTIQRTQQEDSAVYLCASSFPLLLRENYNEQFFGPGTRLTVL.

This clonotype was recorded a few times. For the CDR3, the DNA is TGTGCCATCAGTGAGTCGTCCAGGGGTGGGTTGGAGGATGAGCAGTTCTTC. It codes for CAISESSRGGLEDEQFF. This chain links TRBV10-3 with TRBJ2-1; the D gene is possibly TRBD1 (6 bases). V was cut by 0 bases and J by 8 bases, with 20 bases left in between. CDR1 is ENHRY and CDR2 is SYGVKD in the germline V gene. CDR3 length: 17 amino acids.